This TCR beta chain came from a study of blood T cell repertoires in COVID-19. Study overall: Donors in the United States, Italy and Spain gave samples during acute or convalescent COVID-19. In each case, the material was cDNA or gDNA derived from T cells, B-cell-depleted T cells, or PBMCs.

Germline V gene data show CDR1 as MNHEY and CDR2 as SMNVEV (reference sequence). V was pared by 5 bases and J by 0 bases, with 3 bases of the junction left unmatched. The CDR3 runs 15 residues. Per the study methods: Amplification with reference gene primers provided the estimates of nucleated cell counts. Profiling relied on immunoSEQ multiplex PCR, and the TCRdb table lists in-frame clones only, not all of them. The V and J calls and the clone size are those of that table, but D and trimming were determined from the DNA. The sample records more than 85,000 clones, about 81% being singletons. The chain uses TRBV27 and TRBJ2-4; 8 nucleotides line up with TRBD1. The sequence was obtained from a man aged 65-85 years with acute or convalescent COVID-19. Source material: peripheral blood. CDR3 sequence (DNA): TGTGCCAGCAGTCCCAGGGGGCTAGCCAAAAACATTCAGTACTTC. Its translation is CASSPRGLAKNIQYF.